The 21 T cell receptor beta chains given below trace back to one sample, sequenced in a study of blood T cell repertoires in COVID-19 (TCRdb year 2020). Receptor libraries were prepared by the immunoSEQ multiplex PCR assay. In its TCRdb copy, this immuneACCESS table keeps in-frame sequences only and misses some clones. Where compared with another copy, unresolved V genes explain less than half of these, and the others have no known cause. This sample gives 100,000 or so clones in total; about 86% of them show up just once. The ten largest clones represent roughly 13% of the sample. The sequenced sample consisted of peripheral blood. The receptor set was obtained from a woman in her fifties or sixties in a cohort sampled during active or convalescent COVID-19.

The chain uses TRBV3-1 (or the pseudogene TRBV3-2) and TRBJ1-1; TRBD1 is a possible D gene (6 bases). Trimming left V 0 bases short and J 3 bases short, with 14 bases between. The CDR3 covers 16 residues. From germline, CDR1 is LGHDT and CDR2 YNNKEL (reference sequence). The CDR3 here is CASSQDLRGADTEAFF. Written as DNA, the CDR3 is TGTGCCAGCAGCCAAGATTTACGGGGGGCGGACACTGAAGCTTTCTTT.

This clone was seen more than once but under ten times. The chain is built from TRBV21-1 and TRBJ2-7; the table's D call TRBD1 went unverified against the DNA. TRBV21-1 is a pseudogene segment. The CDR3 loop spans 17 amino acids. DNA of the CDR3: TGTGCCAGCAGCAATGGGGGCACTACAGTACCTCGATACGAGCAGTACTTC. Amino acids: CASSNGGTTVPRYEQYF.

The chain has TRBV2 and TRBJ1-2; 7 bases are shared with TRBD1. The V gene end was trimmed by 5 bases and the J gene end by 3 bases; junction bases not matched to a gene: 6. In germline, CDR1 is SNHLY, CDR2 FYNNEI. The CDR3 extends over 14 amino acids. The CDR3 is CASSPLRGDYGYTF. Here the CDR3 DNA reads TGTGCCAGCAGTCCCCTCAGGGGGGACTATGGCTACACCTTC.

The V gene is TRBV7-9, the J gene TRBJ2-4, with 7 bases identical to TRBD2. V lost 8 bases, J lost 2 bases, and 3 bases stayed unmatched. This CDR3 contains 13 residues. The germline V gene has CDR1 SEHNR and CDR2 FQNEAQ (reference sequence). Here the CDR3 DNA reads TGTGCCAGCGAGGGACTATCCAAAAACATTCAGTACTTC. It is translated as CASEGLSKNIQYF.

The chain employs TRBV12-3 or TRBV12-4 and TRBJ2-5; D is possibly TRBD1 (7 bases). The CDR3 runs to 13 residues. Trimming stripped 3 bases from V and 5 bases from J, with 10 bases between. The CDR3 spells CASSLTGRETQYF. The CDR3 bases are TGTGCCAGCAGTTTGACAGGGAGGGAGACCCAGTACTTC.

J is TRBJ2-1 and V is TRBV11-2; D might be TRBD2 (5 bases). CDR1 and CDR2 from the germline V gene are SGHAT and FQNNGV. The CDR3 is 15 amino acids. V lost 5 bases to trimming and J lost 10 bases, with 21 bases between them. Here the CDR3 reads CASSTAPSNPEEQFF. In DNA, the CDR3 is TGTGCCAGCAGCACCGCCCCTAGCAACCCAGAAGAGCAGTTCTTC. Based on the CDR3 plus reference TRBV11-2 and TRBJ2-1, the full variable domain is EAGVAQSPRYKIIEKRQSVAFWCNPISGHATLYWYQQILGQGPKLLIQFQNNGVVDDSQLPKDRFSAERLKGVDSTLKIQPAKLEDSAVYLCASSTAPSNPEEQFFGPGTRLTVL.

The chain carries TRBV27 and TRBJ1-6, with a weak D call TRBD1 (6 bases). The germline V gene encodes CDR1 MNHEY and CDR2 SMNVEV (reference sequence). V was cut by 2 bases and J by 4 bases, with 12 bases left in between. CDR3 length: 16 amino acids. CDR3 sequence reads: CASSLGGTQYNSPLHF. In DNA, the CDR3 is TGTGCCAGCAGTTTAGGTGGGACACAGTATAATTCACCCCTCCACTTT.

The CDR3 spells CASSLSGSYWGNSPLHF. CDR3 DNA sequence: TGTGCCAGCAGTTTATCGGGCAGCTACTGGGGCAATTCACCCCTCCACTTT. This chain connects TRBV27 to TRBJ1-6; TRBD1 might be the D (5 bases). Per germline, CDR1 MNHEY and CDR2 SMNVEV (reference sequence). V lost 0 bases, J lost 7 bases, and 16 bases lay in between. The CDR3 totals 17 residues.

The chain carries TRBV19 and TRBJ1-5; 7 nucleotides agree with TRBD1. After removal of 4 bases from V and 7 bases from J, the junction contained 7 bases not matched to a gene. CDR3 size: 14 residues. The germline V gene has CDR1 LNHDA and CDR2 SQIVND (reference sequence). CDR3 loop: CASSKSQGLQPQHF. DNA of the CDR3: TGTGCCAGTAGTAAGTCACAGGGGCTCCAGCCCCAGCATTTT.

The chain couples TRBV25-1 to TRBJ1-5; 8 nucleotides line up with TRBD1. The CDR3 loop spans 16 amino acids. V gave up 2 bases and J gave up 3 bases; unmatched junction bases: 6. Germline V gives CDR1 MGHDK, CDR2 SYGVNS. CDR3 DNA: TGTGCCAGCAGTGAAACCGGGACAGGAGTCAATCAGCCCCAGCATTTT. Its translation: CASSETGTGVNQPQHF.

The V call is TRBV12-3 or TRBV12-4, the J call TRBJ1-4; no clear D. The CDR3 covers 12 residues. Trimming took off 6 bases at V and 2 bases at J, with 4 bases between the two ends. The CDR3 DNA follows: TGTGCCAGCAGCGAGACTAATGAAAAACTGTTTTTT. Its protein is CASSETNEKLFF.

The chain couples TRBV10-2 to TRBJ2-7, with D possibly matching TRBD1 (5 bases). Germline lookup yields CDR1 WSHSY and CDR2 SAAADI. The V gene lost 6 bases and the J gene lost 4 bases, with 13 bases spanning the gap. The CDR3 is made up of 13 amino acids. CDR3 DNA: TGCGCCAGCAGAGACAGTTCCAGGTACGAGCAGTACTTC. This translates into CASRDSSRYEQYF.

This clone was found once. V is TRBV5-4 and J is TRBJ2-5; TRBD1 might be the D (7 bases). This CDR3 is built from 15 residues. Germline V lookup: CDR1 SGHNT, CDR2 YYREEE (reference sequence). The ends were cut back, 0 bases at V and 5 bases at J, with 14 bases in the middle. The chain's CDR3 is CASSLAQGGAETQYF. CDR3 nucleotides: TGTGCCAGCAGCTTGGCCCAGGGGGGCGCTGAGACCCAGTACTTC.

The CDR3 region has the DNA TGTGCCAGCAGTTTAGGGGGACAGGGGGCGCGCACTGAAGCTTTCTTT. Translated: CASSLGGQGARTEAFF. The chain is built from TRBV27 and TRBJ1-1; 12 nucleotides align to TRBD1. The CDR3 length is 16 residues. V lost 2 bases to trimming and J lost 4 bases; unmatched junction nucleotides: 5. Looked up from germline, CDR1 is MNHEY and CDR2 is SMNVEV (reference sequence).

This clone was detected once. This chain's CDR3 is CASSDGGRGTDTQYF. CDR3 DNA: TGCGCCAGCAGTGACGGCGGGAGAGGAACAGATACGCAGTATTTT. The V gene is TRBV10-2, the J gene TRBJ2-3; the match to TRBD2 covers 7 bases. The V segment lost 3 bases and the J segment 3 bases; nucleotides outside the gene matches: 6. CDR3 length: 15 amino acids. Germline V gene data show CDR1 as WSHSY and CDR2 as SAAADI.

The chain links TRBV19 to TRBJ1-5, with TRBD1 matching over 9 bases. Germline trimming cut 9 bases from V and 3 bases from J; bases unmatched to any gene: 3. This CDR3 is built from 13 residues. Germline V gene sequence: CDR1 LNHDA, CDR2 SQIVND (reference sequence). The CDR3 bases are TGTGCCAGCGGGGACAGGGCCAATCAGCCCCAGCATTTT. Encoded protein: CASGDRANQPQHF.

The chain carries TRBV24-1 and TRBJ2-7; 7 positions agree with TRBD1. The CDR3 contains 17 residues. Germline V gene lookup returns CDR1 KGHDR and CDR2 SFDVKD. V was clipped by 0 bases and J by 3 bases; unmatched bases: 10. The CDR3 bases are TGTGCCACCAGTGATTTGGGAGATGGACAGGCCAACTACGAGCAGTACTTC. It is translated as CATSDLGDGQANYEQYF.

This chain uses TRBV9 with TRBJ1-1, with TRBD1 as a possible D gene (6 bases). CDR3 length: 17 amino acids. V lost 0 bases, J lost 0 bases, and 15 bases lay in between. Looked up from germline, CDR1 is SGDLS and CDR2 is YYNGEE. The DNA of the CDR3 is TGTGCCAGCAGCGTAGTTATGGGGAAGGGGGTGAACACTGAAGCTTTCTTT. Its protein is CASSVVMGKGVNTEAFF.

The chain carries TRBV3-1 (or the pseudogene TRBV3-2) and TRBJ1-6; 10 bases are a match to TRBD1. The CDR3 has 16 amino acids. The germline CDR1 and CDR2 sequences are LGHDT and YNNKEL (reference sequence). Trimming took 4 bases from V and 5 from J; bases not matched to a gene: 5. CDR3 DNA: TGTGCCAGCAGCCGAGGGACAGGGGCAAATAATTCACCCCTCCACTTT. Encoded protein: CASSRGTGANNSPLHF.

V is TRBV11-2 and J is TRBJ1-1; D might be TRBD1 (5 bases). Trimming took off 5 bases at V and 1 base at J, with 14 bases between the two ends. Germline CDR1 SGHAT, CDR2 FQNNGV. The CDR3 has 15 residues. In DNA form, the CDR3 reads TGTGCCAGCAGCCAGGGACTTCCACCGAACACTGAAGCTTTCTTT. Protein: CASSQGLPPNTEAFF.

The chain has TRBV11-2 and TRBJ1-3; 7 nucleotides align to TRBD1. This CDR3 has 16 residues. Germline-derived CDR1 and CDR2 are SGHAT and FQNNGV. V lost 3 bases and J lost 0; bases outside the gene matches: 5. The CDR3 DNA reads as TGTGCCAGCAGCTTCCTAGGACAGGTCTCTGGAAACACCATATATTTT. It codes for CASSFLGQVSGNTIYF.